This T cell receptor (beta chain) was identified during a study of shared clonotypes between healthy human individuals (TCRdb year 2020). Background for the entire study: The cohort comprised two women and three men aged 18 to 49 years. For each donor, CD4 naive and CD4 memory were each given three plates, CD8 naive was given two plates, and CD8 memory was given one plate. To estimate repertoire size and how much clonotypes are shared between individuals, the study performed deep sequencing of blood TCR repertoires from a handful of healthy adults. Different laboratories and diverse techniques were used to prepare libraries and sequence TCR repertoires, to increase sequencing depth and limit assay-specific biases. Between about 0.8 and 9 billion PBMCs per donor were obtained by leukapheresis. Summary of the overall study and its limitations: Compared with non-shared clonotypes, the clonotypes found in all four sorted-subset donors had higher generation probabilities. Pairwise subsampling indicated that sequencing depth was expected to affect the degree of clonotype sharing among donors. The genetic and exposure-history diversity represented was limited by the small number of donors. When several donors were compared, the shared fraction of clonotypes was about 5% for naive CD4, 3% to 4% for naive CD8, more than 2% for memory CD4, and 0.4% for memory CD8. Larger estimated clonotype richness was generally found for naive subsets than for memory subsets. Sampling was limited to blood, and TCR repertoires in tissue likely differ from TCR repertoires in blood. Incomplete sequencing was indicated by rarefaction of sorted-subset datasets, despite the large sequencing depth.

TCR CDR3 regions were amplified from genomic DNA by multiplex PCR using the deep immunoSEQ assay. For each cell subset, the extracted genomic DNA was distributed evenly across all wells of several immunoSEQ 96-well plates, and each plate served as one replicate. For sorted subsets, each replicate PCR was loaded with approximately 190 ng genomic DNA, equivalent to some 31,000 T cell genomes. Purified libraries were quantified with a Qubit 3.0 fluorometer, sized on a Bioanalyzer 2100, and re-quantified with the KAPA Library Quantification kit. A separate single-read 150-cycle Illumina NextSeq 550 flow cell was used to sequence each immunoSEQ 96-well plate. Regarding the original processing steps: Because only junctional sequences without quality scores were contained in the immunoSEQ output, filtering matching that applied to full-length reads could not be performed. To assign V/J genes and CDR3, sequences were annotated against IMGT germline references using PyIR, a Python wrapper for IgBLAST v1.9. Reads with weak V/J assignments (E-value above 1e-6), missing CDR3, stop codons, out-of-frame junctions, or ambiguous translated residues were removed. A V3J clonotype was defined by an identical inferred V gene, J gene, and CDR3 amino acid sequence. Percentage overlap between repertoires was calculated by dividing the number of shared unique clonotypes by the size of the smaller repertoire. RTK rarefaction, the Chao1 estimator, and Recon v2.1 estimates of unobserved clonotypes were used to assess repertoire richness. For all TCRbeta clonotypes obtained by the gDNA method from a few donors, generation probabilities were computed with OLGA. TCRdb retrieved this table from immuneACCESS and kept in-frame rearrangements only. Not all clones are present; in checked studies, unresolved V genes account for under half, and no reason is known for the remainder. That table is the source of V, J and clone size, and D and trimming were worked out from the DNA. This sample has 2,500,000 or so clones in its table, and 93% of those were observed once. About 0.39% of the sample is in the top ten clones.

The donors were healthy, HIV-negative adults with no recently reported acute infections or vaccinations. Every donor was a Caucasian adult residing in Nashville, Tennessee, USA. CD4+ T cells were enriched through magnetic negative selection, after which naive cells were positively selected on CD45RA and the remaining negative fraction served as the memory subset. Blood was obtained by leukapheresis, after which PBMCs were separated by Ficoll-Histopaque density gradient centrifugation and cryopreserved in liquid nitrogen vapor phase. Purity and quantity of every magnetically sorted T cell population were checked by analytical flow cytometry. Each sorted fraction had its genomic DNA isolated and then quantified by UV absorbance on a Nanodrop 2000c. Comments on this clone: No cognate antigen has been identified for it. No much larger clone exists at a distance of one base, and base qualities are not known.

Taken from the germline V gene, the CDR1 and CDR2 loops are KGHSH and LQKENI. Relative to germline, V is 4 bases shorter and J is 1 base shorter, with 11 bases between their ends. Spanning cysteine to phenylalanine, the CDR3 consists of 16 amino acids. The retained sequence is limited to the CDR3, 48 bases, with the frame set at the first base. The sample consisted of naive CD4+ T cells from PBMCs. The sample's cell subset or site label, decoded: CD45RA+ positively selected. The V gene is TRBV18 and the J gene is TRBJ2-6; matching of 6 bases hints at TRBD1 as the D gene. The source is a man aged 18-30 years in good health. Some clones in this sample may be carry-over from other donors' samples. At the DNA level, the sequence is TGTGCCAGCTCACAAGTTACAGGGTCTGGGGCCAACGTCCTGACTTTC. It codes for CASSQVTGSGANVLTF. Full variable domain (CDR3 extended with the reference TRBV18 and TRBJ2-6 proteins): NAGVMQNPRHLVRRRGQEARLRCSPMKGHSHVYWYRQLPEEGLKFMVYLQKENIIDESGMPKERFSAEFPKEGPSILRIQQVVRGDSAAYFCASSQVTGSGANVLTFGAGSRLTVL.